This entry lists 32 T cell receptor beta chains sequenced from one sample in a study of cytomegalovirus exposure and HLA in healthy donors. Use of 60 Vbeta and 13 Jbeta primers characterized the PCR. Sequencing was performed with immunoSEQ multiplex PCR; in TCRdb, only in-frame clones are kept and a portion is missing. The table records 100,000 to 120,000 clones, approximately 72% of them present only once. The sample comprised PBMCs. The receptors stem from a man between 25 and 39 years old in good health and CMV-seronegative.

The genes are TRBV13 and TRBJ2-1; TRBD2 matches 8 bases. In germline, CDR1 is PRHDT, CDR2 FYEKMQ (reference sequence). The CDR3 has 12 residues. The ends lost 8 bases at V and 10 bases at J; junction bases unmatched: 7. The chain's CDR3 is CASVLRGGEQFF. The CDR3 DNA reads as TGTGCCAGCGTCCTCCGGGGGGGAGAGCAGTTCTTC. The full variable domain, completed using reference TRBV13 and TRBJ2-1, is AAGVIQSPRHLIKEKRETATLKCYPIPRHDTVYWYQQGPGQDPQFLISFYEKMQSDKGSIPDRFSAQQFSDYHSELNMSSLELGDSALYFCASVLRGGEQFFGPGTRLTVL.

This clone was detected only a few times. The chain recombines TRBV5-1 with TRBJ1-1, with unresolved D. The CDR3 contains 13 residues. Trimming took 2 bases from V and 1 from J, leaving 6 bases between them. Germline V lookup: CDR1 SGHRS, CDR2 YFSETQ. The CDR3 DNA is TGCGCCAGCAGCTTTCGGGAGAACACTGAAGCTTTCTTT. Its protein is CASSFRENTEAFF.

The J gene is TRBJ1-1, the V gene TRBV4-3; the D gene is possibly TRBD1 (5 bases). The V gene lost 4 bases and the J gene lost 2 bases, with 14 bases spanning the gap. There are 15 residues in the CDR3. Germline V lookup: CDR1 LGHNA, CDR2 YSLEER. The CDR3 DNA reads TGCGCCAGCAGCCCCTCTCCTCAGGGTAACACTGAAGCTTTCTTT. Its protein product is CASSPSPQGNTEAFF.

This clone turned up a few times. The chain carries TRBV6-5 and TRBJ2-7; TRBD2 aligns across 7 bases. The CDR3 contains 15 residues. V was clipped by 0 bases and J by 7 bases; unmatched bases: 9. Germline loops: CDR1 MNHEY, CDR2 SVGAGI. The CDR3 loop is CASSYSDSGLGEQYF. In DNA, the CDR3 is TGTGCCAGCAGTTACTCCGATAGCGGGTTGGGGGAGCAGTACTTC.

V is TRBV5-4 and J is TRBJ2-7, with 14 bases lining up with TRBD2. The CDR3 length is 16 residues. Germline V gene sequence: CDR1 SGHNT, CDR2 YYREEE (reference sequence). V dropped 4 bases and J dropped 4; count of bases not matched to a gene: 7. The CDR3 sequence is CASSGGTSGRVYEQYF. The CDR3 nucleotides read TGTGCCAGCAGCGGCGGGACTAGCGGGAGAGTTTACGAGCAGTACTTC.

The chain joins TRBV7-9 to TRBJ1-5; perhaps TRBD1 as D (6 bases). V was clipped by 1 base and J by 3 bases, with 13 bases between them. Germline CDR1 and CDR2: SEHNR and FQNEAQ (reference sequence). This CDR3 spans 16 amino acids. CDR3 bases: TGTGCCAGCAGCTTAGGAAACCACAGGGTCAATCAGCCCCAGCATTTT. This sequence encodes CASSLGNHRVNQPQHF.

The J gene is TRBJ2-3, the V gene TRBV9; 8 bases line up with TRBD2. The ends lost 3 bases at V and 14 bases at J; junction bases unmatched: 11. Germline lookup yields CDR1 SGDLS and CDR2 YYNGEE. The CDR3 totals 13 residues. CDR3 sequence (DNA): TGTGCCAGCAGCGGACTCAGCGGGAGCCCAGGGTATTTT. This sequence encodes CASSGLSGSPGYF.

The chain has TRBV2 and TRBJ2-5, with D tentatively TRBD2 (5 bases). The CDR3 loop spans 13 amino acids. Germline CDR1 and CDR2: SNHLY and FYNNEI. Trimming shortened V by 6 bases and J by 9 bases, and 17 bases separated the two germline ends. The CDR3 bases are TGTGCCAGCAGGGGGTTCGGAGGCGAGGCCCAGTACTTC. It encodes CASRGFGGEAQYF. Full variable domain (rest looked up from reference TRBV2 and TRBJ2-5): EPEVTQTPSHQVTQMGQEVILRCVPISNHLYFYWYRQILGQKVEFLVSFYNNEISEKSEIFDDQFSVERPDGSNFTLKIRSTKLEDSAMYFCASRGFGGEAQYFGPGTRLLVL.

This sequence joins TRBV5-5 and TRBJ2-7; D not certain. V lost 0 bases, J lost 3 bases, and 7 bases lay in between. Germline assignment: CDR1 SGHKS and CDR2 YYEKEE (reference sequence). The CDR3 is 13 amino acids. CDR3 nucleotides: TGTGCCAGCAGCTTGGCCCCAGGCTACGAGCAGTACTTC. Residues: CASSLAPGYEQYF.

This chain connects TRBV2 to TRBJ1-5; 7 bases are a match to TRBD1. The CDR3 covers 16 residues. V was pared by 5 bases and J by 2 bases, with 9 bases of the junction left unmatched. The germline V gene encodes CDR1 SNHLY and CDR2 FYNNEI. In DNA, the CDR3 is TGTGCCAGCAGTAGTTTTTCAGACAGGGGCAATCAGCCCCAGCATTTT. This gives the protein CASSSFSDRGNQPQHF.

The CDR3, as DNA: TGTGCCAGCAGCTTGACAGGGGACTTTGGTGAAAAACTGTTTTTT. Its protein is CASSLTGDFGEKLFF. The V gene is TRBV7-9, the J gene TRBJ1-4; 8 nucleotides line up with TRBD1. V trimming: 3 bases; J trimming: 7 bases; junction bases outside the gene matches: 7. The CDR3 runs 15 residues. CDR1 is SEHNR, CDR2 FQNEAQ, per germline (reference sequence).

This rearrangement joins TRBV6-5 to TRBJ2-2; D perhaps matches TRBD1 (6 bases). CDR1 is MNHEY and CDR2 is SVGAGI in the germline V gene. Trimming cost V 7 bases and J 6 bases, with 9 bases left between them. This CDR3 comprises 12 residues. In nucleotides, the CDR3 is TGTGCCAGCACCAAGGGGGCCGGGGAGCTGTTTTTT. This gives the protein CASTKGAGELFF.

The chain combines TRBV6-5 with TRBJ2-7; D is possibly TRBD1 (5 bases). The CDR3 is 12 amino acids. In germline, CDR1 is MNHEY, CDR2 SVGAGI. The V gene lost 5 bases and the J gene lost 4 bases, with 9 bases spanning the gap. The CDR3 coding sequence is TGTGCCAGCAGTCAAACAGGTTACGAGCAGTACTTC. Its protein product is CASSQTGYEQYF.

The CDR3 nucleotides read TGTGCCAGCAGTCCGCCGGCCGGGACAGGGGGCCCCTACGAGCAGTACTTC. Encoded protein: CASSPPAGTGGPYEQYF. The chain uses TRBV27 and TRBJ2-7; 12 nucleotides agree with TRBD1. The CDR3 has 17 amino acids. Germline V gene sequence: CDR1 MNHEY, CDR2 SMNVEV (reference sequence). The ends lost 5 bases at V and 2 bases at J; junction bases unmatched: 10.

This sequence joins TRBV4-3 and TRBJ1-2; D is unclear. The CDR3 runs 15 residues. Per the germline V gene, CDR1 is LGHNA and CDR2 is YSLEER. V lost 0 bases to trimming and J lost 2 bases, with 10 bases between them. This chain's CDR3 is CASSQDLPENYGYTF. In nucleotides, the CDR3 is TGCGCCAGCAGCCAAGATCTACCCGAGAACTATGGCTACACCTTC.

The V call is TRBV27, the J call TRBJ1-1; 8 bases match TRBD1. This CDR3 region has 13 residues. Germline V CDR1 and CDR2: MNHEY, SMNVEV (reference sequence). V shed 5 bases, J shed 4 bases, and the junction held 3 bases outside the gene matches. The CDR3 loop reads CASSNRGFTEAFF. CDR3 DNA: TGTGCCAGCAGTAACAGGGGGTTCACTGAAGCTTTCTTT.

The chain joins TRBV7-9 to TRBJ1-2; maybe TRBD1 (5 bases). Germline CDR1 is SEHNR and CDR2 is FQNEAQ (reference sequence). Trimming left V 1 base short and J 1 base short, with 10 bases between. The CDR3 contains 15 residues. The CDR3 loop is CASSLVSGHNYGYTF. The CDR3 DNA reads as TGTGCCAGCAGCTTAGTGTCAGGGCATAACTATGGCTACACCTTC.

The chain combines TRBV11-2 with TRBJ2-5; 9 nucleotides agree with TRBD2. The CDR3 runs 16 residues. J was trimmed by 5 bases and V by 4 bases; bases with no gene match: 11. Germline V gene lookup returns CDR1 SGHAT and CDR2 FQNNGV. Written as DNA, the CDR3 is TGTGCCAGCAGCTCCCCCTGGCGGGAGGGCTACGAGACCCAGTACTTC. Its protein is CASSSPWREGYETQYF.

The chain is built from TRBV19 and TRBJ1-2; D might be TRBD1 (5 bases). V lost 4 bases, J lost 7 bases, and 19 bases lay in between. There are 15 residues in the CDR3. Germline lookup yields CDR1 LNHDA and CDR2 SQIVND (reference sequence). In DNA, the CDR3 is TGTGCCAGTAGTACTCCCGGGACTGGGGTCTCTGGCTACACCTTC. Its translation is CASSTPGTGVSGYTF.

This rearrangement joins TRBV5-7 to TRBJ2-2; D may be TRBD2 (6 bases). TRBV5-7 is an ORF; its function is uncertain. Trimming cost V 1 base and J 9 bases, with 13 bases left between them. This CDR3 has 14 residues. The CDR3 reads CASSLPGLTRELFF. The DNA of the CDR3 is TGTGCCAGCAGCTTGCCCGGACTAACGAGGGAGCTGTTTTTT.

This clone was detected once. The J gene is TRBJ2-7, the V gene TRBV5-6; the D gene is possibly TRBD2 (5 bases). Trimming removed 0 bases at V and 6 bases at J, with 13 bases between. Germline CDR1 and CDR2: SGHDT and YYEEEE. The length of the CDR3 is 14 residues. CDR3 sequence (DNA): TGTGCCAGCAGCTTGGGAGAGGGCCCTCTCGAGCAGTACTTC. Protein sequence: CASSLGEGPLEQYF.

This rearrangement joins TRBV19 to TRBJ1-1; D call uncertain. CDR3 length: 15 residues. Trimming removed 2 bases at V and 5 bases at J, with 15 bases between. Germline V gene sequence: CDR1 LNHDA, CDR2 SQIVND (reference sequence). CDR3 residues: CASSISASTRTEAFF. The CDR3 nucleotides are TGTGCCAGTAGTATATCTGCCAGCACTAGGACTGAAGCTTTCTTT.

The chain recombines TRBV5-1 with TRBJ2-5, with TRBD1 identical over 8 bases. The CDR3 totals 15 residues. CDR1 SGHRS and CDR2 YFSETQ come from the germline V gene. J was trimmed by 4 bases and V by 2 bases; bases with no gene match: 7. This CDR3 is CASSLGQGALETQYF. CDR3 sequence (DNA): TGCGCCAGCAGCTTAGGGCAGGGGGCGTTAGAGACCCAGTACTTC.

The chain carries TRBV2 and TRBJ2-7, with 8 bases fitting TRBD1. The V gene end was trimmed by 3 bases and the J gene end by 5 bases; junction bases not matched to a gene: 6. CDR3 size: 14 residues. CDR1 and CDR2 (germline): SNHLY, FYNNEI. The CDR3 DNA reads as TGTGCCAGCAGTGATCTTACAGGGGGTAACGAGCAGTACTTC. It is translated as CASSDLTGGNEQYF.

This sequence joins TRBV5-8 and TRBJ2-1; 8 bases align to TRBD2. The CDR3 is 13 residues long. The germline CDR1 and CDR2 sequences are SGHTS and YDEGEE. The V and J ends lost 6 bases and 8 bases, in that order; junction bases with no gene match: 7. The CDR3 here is CASIPREDDEQFF. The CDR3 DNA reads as TGTGCCAGCATCCCGCGGGAGGATGATGAGCAGTTCTTC.

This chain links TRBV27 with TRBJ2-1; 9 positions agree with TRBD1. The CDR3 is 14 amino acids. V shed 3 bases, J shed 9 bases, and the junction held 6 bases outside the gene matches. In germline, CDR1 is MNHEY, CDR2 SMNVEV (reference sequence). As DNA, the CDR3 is TGTGCCAGCAGTTTCAGGGGACAGGGACGTGAGCAGTTCTTC. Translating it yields CASSFRGQGREQFF.

In nucleotides, the CDR3 is TGTGCCACCCGACAGGGGGGTTTTGAAAAACTGTTTTTT. Residues: CATRQGGFEKLFF. The chain combines TRBV7-8 with TRBJ1-4; 9 bases match TRBD1. The germline V gene has CDR1 SGHVS and CDR2 FQNEAQ. The V and J ends lost 10 bases and 7 bases, in that order; junction bases with no gene match: 7. The CDR3 length is 13 residues.

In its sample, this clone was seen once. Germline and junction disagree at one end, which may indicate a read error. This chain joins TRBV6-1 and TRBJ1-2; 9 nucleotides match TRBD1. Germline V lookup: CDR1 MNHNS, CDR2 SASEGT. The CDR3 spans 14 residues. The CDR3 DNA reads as TGTGCCAGCAGCGAAGGGACAGGGCGGTATGGCTACACCTTC. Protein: CASSEGTGRYGYTF.

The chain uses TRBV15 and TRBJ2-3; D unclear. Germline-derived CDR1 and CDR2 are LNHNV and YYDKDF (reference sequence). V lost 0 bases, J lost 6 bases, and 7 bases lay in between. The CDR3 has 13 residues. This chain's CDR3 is CATSRDVLDTQYF. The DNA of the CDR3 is TGTGCCACCAGCAGAGACGTTTTGGATACGCAGTATTTT.

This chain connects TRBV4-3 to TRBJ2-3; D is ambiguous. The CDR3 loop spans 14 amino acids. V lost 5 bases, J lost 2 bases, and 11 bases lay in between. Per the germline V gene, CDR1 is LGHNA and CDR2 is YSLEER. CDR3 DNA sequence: TGCGCCAGCAGCTTGCGGTCTTCCACAGATACGCAGTATTTT. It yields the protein CASSLRSSTDTQYF.

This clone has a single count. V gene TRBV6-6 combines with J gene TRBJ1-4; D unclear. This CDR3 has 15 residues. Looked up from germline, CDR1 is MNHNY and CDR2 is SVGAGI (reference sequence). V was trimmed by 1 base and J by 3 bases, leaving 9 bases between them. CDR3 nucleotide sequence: TGTGCCAGCAGTTACTTCCGGGTGGCTAATGAAAAACTGTTTTTT. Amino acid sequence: CASSYFRVANEKLFF.

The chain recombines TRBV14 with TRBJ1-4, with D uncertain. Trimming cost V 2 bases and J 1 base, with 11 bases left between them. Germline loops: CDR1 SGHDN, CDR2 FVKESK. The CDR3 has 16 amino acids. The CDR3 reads CASSQIWPRTNEKLFF. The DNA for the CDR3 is TGTGCCAGCAGCCAAATCTGGCCCAGAACTAATGAAAAACTGTTTTTT.